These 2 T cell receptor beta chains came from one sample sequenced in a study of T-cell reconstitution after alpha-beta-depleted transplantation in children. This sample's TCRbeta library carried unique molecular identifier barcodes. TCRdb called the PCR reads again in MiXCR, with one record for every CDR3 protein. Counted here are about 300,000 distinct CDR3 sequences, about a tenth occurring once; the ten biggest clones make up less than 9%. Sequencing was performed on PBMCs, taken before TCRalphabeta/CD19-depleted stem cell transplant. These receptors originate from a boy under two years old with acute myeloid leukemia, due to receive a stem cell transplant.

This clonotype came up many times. CDR3 in amino acids: CASSLLGAGKDGELFF. CDR3 in DNA: TGTGCCAGCAGTTTATTAGGAGCGGGGAAGGACGGGGAGCTGTTTTTT. V and J are TRBV27 and TRBJ2-2, with 7 bases identical to TRBD2. Trimming removed 1 base from V and 7 bases from J; junction bases left unmatched: 9. Germline CDR1 reads MNHEY; CDR2 reads SMNVEV (reference sequence). The CDR3 is 16 amino acids.

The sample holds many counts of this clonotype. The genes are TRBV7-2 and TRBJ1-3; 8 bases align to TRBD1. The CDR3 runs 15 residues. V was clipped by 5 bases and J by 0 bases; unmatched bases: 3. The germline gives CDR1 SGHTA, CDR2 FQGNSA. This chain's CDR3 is CASSDRGRSGNTIYF. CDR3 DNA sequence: TGTGCCAGCAGCGACAGGGGACGCTCTGGAAACACCATATATTTT.